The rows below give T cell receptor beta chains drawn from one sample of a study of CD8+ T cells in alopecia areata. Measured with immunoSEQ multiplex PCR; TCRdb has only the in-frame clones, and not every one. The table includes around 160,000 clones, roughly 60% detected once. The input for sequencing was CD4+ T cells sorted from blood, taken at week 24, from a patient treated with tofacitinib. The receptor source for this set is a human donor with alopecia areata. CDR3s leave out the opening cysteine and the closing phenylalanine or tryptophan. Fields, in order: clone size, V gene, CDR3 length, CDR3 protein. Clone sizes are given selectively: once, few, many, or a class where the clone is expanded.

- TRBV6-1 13 ASSEVPGAKNTQY
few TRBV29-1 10 SLGQGHNEQF
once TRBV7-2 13 ASSLGEAGRRGEY
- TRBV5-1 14 ASSLGLAGGTDTQY
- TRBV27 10 ASSPTPWEQY
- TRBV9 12 ASSSGQVKDTQY
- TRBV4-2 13 ASSQRDRGSGELF
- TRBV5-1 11 ASSQTGLYGYT
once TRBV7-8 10 ASSGSTDTQY
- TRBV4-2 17 ASSQDVRSGAASNQPQH
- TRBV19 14 ASLPRGDSYNSPLH
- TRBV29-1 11 SVPGTGSDEQY
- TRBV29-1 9 SAVENYGYT
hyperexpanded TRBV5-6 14 ASSPIGGGIDNEQF
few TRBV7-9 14 ASSLATGASGNTIY
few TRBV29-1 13 SVDKGSGTGDGYT
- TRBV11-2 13 ASSLDRGATYEQY
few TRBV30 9 AWNGFTEAF
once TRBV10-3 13 AISGGPLTNQPQH
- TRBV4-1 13 ASSQVGGSNQPQH
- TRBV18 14 ASSPQNPDSRYGYT
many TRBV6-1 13 ASSRPEVAKNIQY
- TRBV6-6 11 ASSLLAGYEQY
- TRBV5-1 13 ASSARTGSVNEQF
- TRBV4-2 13 ASSQDGDPRMGYT
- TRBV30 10 AWGGENTEAF
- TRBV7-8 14 ASSRTGHYSNQPQH
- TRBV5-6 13 ASLTPGASNQPQH
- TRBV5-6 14 ASRPSQGLIQETQY
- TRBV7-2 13 ASSPVGGGPSTQY
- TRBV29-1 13 SARQGANPTDTQY
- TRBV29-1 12 SVAPGATNEKLF
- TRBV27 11 ASTIMGGTEAF
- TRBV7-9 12 ASSRGTNFETQY
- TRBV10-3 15 AIGEPRGLTHADTQY
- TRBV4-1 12 ASSRTSDGGELF
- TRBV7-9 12 ASSPRQTGYEQY
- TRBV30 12 AWRTGYLNTEAF
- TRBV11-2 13 ASSLDHGIAYEQY
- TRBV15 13 ATSQGRPGANVLT
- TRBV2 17 ASSGFGTGARFENTEAF
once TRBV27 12 ASSFRGWGEKLF
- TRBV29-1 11 SVRQGASYEQY
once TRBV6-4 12 ASSQQPGYNEQF
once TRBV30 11 AWSVTPPGEQY
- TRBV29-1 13 SVGSPASGANVLT
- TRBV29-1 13 SVGGRDQGFHEQY
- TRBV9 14 ASSVVLAGGRDTQY
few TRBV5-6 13 ASSFDRRLTDTQY
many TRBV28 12 ASSPGEGRQPQH